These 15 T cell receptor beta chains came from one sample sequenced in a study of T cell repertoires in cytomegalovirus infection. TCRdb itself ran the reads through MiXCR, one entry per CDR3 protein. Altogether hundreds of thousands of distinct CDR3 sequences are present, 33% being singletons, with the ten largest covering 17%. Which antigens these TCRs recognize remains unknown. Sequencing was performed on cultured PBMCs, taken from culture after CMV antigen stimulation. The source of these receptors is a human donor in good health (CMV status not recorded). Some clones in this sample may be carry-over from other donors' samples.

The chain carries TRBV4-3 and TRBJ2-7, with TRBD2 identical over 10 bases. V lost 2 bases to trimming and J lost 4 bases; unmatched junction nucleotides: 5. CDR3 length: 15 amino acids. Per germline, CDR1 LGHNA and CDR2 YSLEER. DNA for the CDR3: TGCGCCAGCAGCCAAATAGCTAGCGGGAGTTACGAGCAGTACTTC. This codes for CASSQIASGSYEQYF.

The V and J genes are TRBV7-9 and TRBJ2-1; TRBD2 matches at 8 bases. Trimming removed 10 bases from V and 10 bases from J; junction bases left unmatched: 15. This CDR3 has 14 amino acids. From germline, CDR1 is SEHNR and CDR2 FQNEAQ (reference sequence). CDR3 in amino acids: CATEGSGSLLEQFF. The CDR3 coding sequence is TGTGCCACCGAAGGGAGCGGGAGTCTTTTGGAGCAGTTCTTC.

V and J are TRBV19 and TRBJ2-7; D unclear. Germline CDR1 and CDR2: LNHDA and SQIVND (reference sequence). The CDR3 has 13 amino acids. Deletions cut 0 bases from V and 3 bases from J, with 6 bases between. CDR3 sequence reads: CASSIDGDYEQYF. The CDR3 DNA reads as TGTGCCAGTAGTATAGATGGGGACTACGAGCAGTACTTC.

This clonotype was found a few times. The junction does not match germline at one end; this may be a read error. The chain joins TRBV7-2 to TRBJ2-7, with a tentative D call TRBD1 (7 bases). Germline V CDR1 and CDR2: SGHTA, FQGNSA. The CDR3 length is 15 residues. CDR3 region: CASSLGGTVSFEQYF. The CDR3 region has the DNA TGTGCCAGCAGCTTAGGCGGGACAGTATCCTTCGAGCAGTACTTC.

CDR3 region: CSARDILGQGTETQYF. CDR3 bases: TGCAGTGCTAGAGATATCCTTGGACAGGGGACAGAGACCCAGTACTTC. The chain carries TRBV20-1 and TRBJ2-5; 9 nucleotides match TRBD1. Germline CDR1 reads DFQATT; CDR2 reads SNEGSKA (reference sequence). There are 16 residues in the CDR3. V lost 0 bases to trimming and J lost 4 bases; unmatched junction nucleotides: 9.

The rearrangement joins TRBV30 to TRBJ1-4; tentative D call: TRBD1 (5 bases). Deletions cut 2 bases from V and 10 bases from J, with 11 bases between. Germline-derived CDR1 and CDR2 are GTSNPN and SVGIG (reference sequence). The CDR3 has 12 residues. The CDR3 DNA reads TGTGCCTGGAGTAGGGACCCTCGAAAACTGTTTTTT. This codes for CAWSRDPRKLFF.

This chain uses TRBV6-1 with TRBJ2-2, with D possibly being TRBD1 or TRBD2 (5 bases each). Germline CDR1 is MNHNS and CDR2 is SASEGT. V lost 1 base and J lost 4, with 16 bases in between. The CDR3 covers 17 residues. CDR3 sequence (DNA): TGTGCCAGCAGTGAAGTTTGGGGCAGAGGGGCCACCGGGGAGCTGTTTTTT. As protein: CASSEVWGRGATGELFF.

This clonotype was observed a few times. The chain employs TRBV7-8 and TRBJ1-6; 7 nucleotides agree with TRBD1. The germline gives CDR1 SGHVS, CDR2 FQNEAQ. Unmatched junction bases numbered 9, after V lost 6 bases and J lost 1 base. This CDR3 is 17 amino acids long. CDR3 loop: CASRVDRVGSYNSPLHF. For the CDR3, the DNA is TGTGCCAGCAGGGTCGACAGGGTGGGATCCTATAATTCACCCCTCCACTTT.

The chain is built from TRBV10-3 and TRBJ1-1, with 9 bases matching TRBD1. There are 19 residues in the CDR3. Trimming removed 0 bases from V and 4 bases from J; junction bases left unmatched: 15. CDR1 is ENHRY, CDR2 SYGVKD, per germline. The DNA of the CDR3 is TGTGCCATCAGTGAGTCGTTTCCGGGACAGGGAAAAGATAGCACTGAAGCTTTCTTT. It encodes CAISESFPGQGKDSTEAFF.

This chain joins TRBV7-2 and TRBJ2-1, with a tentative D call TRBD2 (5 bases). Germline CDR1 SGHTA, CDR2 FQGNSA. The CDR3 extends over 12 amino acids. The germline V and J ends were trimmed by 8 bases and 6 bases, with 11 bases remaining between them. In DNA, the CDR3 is TGTGCCAGCTGGGTGAGCGGCAATGAGCAGTTCTTC. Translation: CASWVSGNEQFF. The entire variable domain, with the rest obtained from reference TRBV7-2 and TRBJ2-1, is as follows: GAGVSQSPSNKVTEKGKDVELRCDPISGHTALYWYRQSLGQGLEFLIYFQGNSAPDKSGLPSDRFSAERTGGSVSTLTIQRTQQEDSAVYLCASWVSGNEQFFGPGTRLTVL.

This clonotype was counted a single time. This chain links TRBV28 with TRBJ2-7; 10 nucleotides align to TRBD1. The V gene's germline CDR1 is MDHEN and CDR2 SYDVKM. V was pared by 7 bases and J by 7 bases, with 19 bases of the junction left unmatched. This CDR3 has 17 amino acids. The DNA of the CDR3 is TGTGCCAGCAACCCACGATACCGGGACAGGGGACCCTGGGAGCAGTACGTC. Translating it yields CASNPRYRDRGPWEQYV.

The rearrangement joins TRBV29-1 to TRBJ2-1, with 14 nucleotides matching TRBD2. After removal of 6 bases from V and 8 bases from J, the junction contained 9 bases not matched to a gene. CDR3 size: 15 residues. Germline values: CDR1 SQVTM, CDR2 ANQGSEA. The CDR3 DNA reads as TGCAGCGTCGTTAGACTAGCGGGAGGGTGGTATGAGCAGTTCTTC. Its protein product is CSVVRLAGGWYEQFF.

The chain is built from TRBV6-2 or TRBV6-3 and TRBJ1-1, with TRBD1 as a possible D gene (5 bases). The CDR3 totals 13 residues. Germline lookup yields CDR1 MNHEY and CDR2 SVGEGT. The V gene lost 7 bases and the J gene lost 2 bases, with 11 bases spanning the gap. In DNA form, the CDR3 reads TGTGCCAGCAAACCCGGGACTAACACTGAAGCTTTCTTT. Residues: CASKPGTNTEAFF.

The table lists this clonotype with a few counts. The CDR3 region is CASSSDRGKNIQYF. In DNA, the CDR3 is TGTGCCAGCAGCTCGGACCGCGGCAAAAACATTCAGTACTTC. V and J are TRBV7-9 and TRBJ2-4; D uncertain. Trimming pared 4 bases from V and 3 bases from J, leaving 10 bases between. The CDR3 consists of 14 residues. Germline CDR1 and CDR2: SEHNR and FQNEAQ (reference sequence).

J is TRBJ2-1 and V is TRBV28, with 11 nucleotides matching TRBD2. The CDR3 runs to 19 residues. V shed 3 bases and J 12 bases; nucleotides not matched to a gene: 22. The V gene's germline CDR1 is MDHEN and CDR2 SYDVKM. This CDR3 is CASSFGAFTSGLAVGRQFF. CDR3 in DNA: TGTGCCAGCAGTTTCGGAGCTTTTACCTCGGGACTAGCGGTGGGGAGGCAGTTCTTC.